The text below deals with one T cell receptor beta chain. Its antigen has not been determined. One junction end does not reproduce the germline sequence, and a read error may be involved. The CDR3 contains 15 residues, cysteine and phenylalanine counted. Of all the DNA, just the CDR3 is kept, 45 bases in frame from base 1. Based on the germline V gene (reference sequence), the CDR1 and CDR2 sequences are DFQATT and SNEGSKA. The sample originates from a study of tumor and adjacent non-tumor tissue in lung cancer (dated by TCRdb to between 2018 and 2020). Some background on the complete study: The cohort included 12 adenocarcinoma, 2 squamous cell carcinoma and 1 small cell lung cancer patients. For each patient, one tumor sample and one normal lung sample were taken, giving 25 to 30 paired specimens that underwent TCRbeta CDR3 sequencing. A total of fewer than 150 million productive TCRbeta reads were generated by sequencing, corresponding to an average of approximately 4.5 million reads per sample. The study compared bulk TCRbeta repertoires from lung tumor tissue and matched distant non-tumor lung tissue of some 15 lung cancer patients. The roughly 15 enrolled patients, of whom 10 were men and 5 were women, were aged about 30 to 80 years and were diagnosed with TNM stage I to III disease. The paper's findings and limits, for the study overall: In normal lung, the top 100 clones accounted for a significantly larger cumulative share of the repertoire than in tumor tissue. Because peripheral blood was not sequenced, blood TCRbeta repertoires in the lung cancer patients of the study were not examined. TCR diversity was significantly higher in younger patients, and greater tumor TCR diversity was associated with shorter overall survival and shorter disease-free survival. Tumor tissue showed significantly greater TCR diversity (inverse Simpson) than normal lung tissue (431.37 vs 166.20, P = 0.0075, Mann-Whitney U test). The methods do not name the sequencing platform or mention unique molecular identifiers. Only about 15 patients were in the cohort, and the authors stated that larger samples and more detailed clinical data are needed.

RNA was extracted from bulk unsorted tissue and checked for quality with a NanoDrop ND-1000 and an Agilent 2100. For the normal lung samples, distant non-tumor tissue was collected more than 3 cm away from the tumor edge. Newly diagnosed lung cancer patients without prior chemotherapy who had been admitted for thoracic surgery in China between August and November 2014 were enrolled as donors. The study excluded patients who had received radiotherapy or chemotherapy before or who had another cancer at the same time. Pieces of surgical tissue measuring about 1-2.2 cm3 were kept in RNAlater solution and stored at -80 degrees C until use. Library construction relied on multiplex PCR. The run used an Illumina HiSeq 2500. TCRbeta libraries were constructed through three rounds of nested PCR with primers (Table S4) according to protocols adapted from ARM-PCR. Before sequencing, PCR products in the 200-500 bp range were cut out of the gel and cleaned up using the QIAquick gel extraction kit. The source study handled its data this way. Trimmomatic was used to clean the reads, FLASH merged the cleaned reads into complete CDR3 sequences, and MiTCR assigned the sequences to V(D)J germline segments. Clonal diversity was calculated as the inverse Simpson's index using VDJtools. Productive reads were defined as in-frame sequences without a premature stop codon. TCRdb reworked the public reads: Q25 trimming with fastp, MiXCR clone assembly, productive beta chains retained. When rows share a CDR3 protein, they turn into one entry using the most common DNA and genes. The V and J calls, along with clone size, are taken from TCRdb and not from the paper's own processing. This sample lists around 75,000 distinct CDR3 sequences; about two thirds were detected once. The ten top clones hold roughly 26% of the sample.

This receptor was taken from a woman aged 45 to 65 with non-small cell lung cancer. This chain is built from TRBV20-1 and TRBJ2-2; TRBD2 is a weak D gene call, 5 bases matching. The sequencing input was distant non-tumor lung tissue. The DNA is as follows: TGCAGTGCTAGATCCTCGAAAGGGAGTACCGGGGAGCTATTTTTT. This codes for CSARSSKGSTGELFF.